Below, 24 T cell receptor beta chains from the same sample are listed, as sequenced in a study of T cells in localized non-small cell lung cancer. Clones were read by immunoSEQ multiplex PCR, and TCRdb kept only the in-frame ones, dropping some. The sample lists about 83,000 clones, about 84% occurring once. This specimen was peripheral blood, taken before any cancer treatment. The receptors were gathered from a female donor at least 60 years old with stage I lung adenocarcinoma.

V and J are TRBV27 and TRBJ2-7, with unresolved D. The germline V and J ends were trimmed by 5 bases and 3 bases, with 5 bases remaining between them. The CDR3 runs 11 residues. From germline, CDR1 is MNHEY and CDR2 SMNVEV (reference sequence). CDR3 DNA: TGTGCCAGCAGTCCCTTCTACGAGCAGTACTTC. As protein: CASSPFYEQYF.

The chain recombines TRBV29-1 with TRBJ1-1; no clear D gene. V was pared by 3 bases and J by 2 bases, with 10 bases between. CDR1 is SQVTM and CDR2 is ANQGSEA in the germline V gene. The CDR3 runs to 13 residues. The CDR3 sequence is CSVEEWGNTEAFF. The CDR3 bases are TGCAGCGTTGAGGAGTGGGGAAACACTGAAGCTTTCTTT.

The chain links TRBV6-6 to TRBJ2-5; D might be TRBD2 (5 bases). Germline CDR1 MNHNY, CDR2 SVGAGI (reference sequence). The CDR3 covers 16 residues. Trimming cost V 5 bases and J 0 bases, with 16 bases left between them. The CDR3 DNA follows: TGTGCCAGCAGTCAACAAGCGGAGTTTTACCAAGAGACCCAGTACTTC. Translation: CASSQQAEFYQETQYF.

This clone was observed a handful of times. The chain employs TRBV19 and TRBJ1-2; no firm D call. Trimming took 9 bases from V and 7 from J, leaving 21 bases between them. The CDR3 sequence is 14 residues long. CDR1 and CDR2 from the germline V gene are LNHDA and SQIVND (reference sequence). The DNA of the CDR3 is TGTGCCAGCCAAGACGGACCCCTCGGGCCTGGCTACACCTTC. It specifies CASQDGPLGPGYTF. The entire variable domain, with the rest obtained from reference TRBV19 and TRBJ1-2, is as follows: DGGITQSPKYLFRKEGQNVTLSCEQNLNHDAMYWYRQDPGQGLRLIYYSQIVNDFQKGDIAEGYSVSREKKESFPLTVTSAQKNPTAFYLCASQDGPLGPGYTFGSGTRLTVV.

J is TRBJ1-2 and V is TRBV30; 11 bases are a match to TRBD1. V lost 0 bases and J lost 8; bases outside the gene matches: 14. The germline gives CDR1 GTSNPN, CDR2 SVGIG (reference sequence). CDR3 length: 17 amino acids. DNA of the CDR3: TGTGCCTGGAGTGTGAGGGTTCGGGGACAGGGGGTTTGGGGCTACACCTTC. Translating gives CAWSVRVRGQGVWGYTF.

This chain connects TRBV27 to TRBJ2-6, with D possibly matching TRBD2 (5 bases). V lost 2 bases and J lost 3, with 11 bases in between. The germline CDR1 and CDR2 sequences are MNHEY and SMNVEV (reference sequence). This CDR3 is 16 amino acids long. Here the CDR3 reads CASSLLGRSGANVLTF. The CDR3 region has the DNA TGTGCCAGCAGTTTACTAGGGAGAAGTGGGGCCAACGTCCTGACTTTC.

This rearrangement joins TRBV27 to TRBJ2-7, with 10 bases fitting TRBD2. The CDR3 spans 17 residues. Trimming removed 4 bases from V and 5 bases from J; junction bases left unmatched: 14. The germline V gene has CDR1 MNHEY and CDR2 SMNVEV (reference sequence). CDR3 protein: CASSSLAGNYSVHEQYF. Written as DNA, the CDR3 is TGTGCCAGCAGTTCACTAGCGGGAAATTATTCGGTCCACGAGCAGTACTTC.

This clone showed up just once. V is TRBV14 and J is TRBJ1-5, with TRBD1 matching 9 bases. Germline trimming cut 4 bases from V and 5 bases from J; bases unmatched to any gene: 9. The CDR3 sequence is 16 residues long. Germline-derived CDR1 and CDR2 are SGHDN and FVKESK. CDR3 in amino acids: CASSPGGTGRYQPQHF. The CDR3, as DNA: TGTGCCAGCAGCCCGGGCGGGACAGGGCGCTATCAGCCCCAGCATTTT.

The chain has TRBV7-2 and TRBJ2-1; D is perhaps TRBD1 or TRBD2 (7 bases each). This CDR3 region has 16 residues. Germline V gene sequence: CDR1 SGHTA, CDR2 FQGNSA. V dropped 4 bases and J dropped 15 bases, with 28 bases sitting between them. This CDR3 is CASSYREGATTNRAFF. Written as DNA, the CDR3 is TGTGCCAGCAGCTATAGGGAGGGGGCAACTACCAATAGGGCGTTCTTC.

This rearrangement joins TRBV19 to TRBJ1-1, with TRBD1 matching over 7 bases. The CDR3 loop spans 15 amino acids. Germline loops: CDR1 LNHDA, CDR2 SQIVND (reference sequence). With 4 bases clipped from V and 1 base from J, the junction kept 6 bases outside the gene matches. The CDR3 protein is CASSTRDSWNTEAFF. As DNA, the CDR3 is TGTGCCAGTAGTACCCGGGACAGTTGGAACACTGAAGCTTTCTTT.

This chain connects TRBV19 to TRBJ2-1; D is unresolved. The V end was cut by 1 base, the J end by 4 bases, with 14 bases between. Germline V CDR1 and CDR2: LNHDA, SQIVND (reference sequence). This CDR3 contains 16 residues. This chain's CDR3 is CASSIGSGKGYNEQFF. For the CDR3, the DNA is TGTGCCAGTAGTATAGGGTCGGGTAAGGGTTACAATGAGCAGTTCTTC.

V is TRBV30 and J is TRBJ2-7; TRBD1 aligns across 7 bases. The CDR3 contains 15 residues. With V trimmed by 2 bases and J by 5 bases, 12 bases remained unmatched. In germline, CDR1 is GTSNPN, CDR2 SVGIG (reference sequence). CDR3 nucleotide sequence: TGTGCCTGGAGTCTTAAGACAGGGAATCTCCACGAGCAGTACTTC. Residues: CAWSLKTGNLHEQYF.

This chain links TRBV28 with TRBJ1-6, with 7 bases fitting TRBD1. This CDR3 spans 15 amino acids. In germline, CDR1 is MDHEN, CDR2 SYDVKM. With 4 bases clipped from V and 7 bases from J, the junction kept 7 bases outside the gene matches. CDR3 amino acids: CASSSQTGTNSPLHF. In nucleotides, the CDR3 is TGTGCCAGCAGTTCACAGACAGGGACCAATTCACCCCTCCACTTT.

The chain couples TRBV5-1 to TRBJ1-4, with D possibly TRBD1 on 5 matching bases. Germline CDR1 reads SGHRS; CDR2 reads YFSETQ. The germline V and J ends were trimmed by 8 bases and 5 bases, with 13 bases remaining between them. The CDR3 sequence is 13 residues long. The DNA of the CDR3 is TGCGCCAGTCGACAGTTGAGGAATGAAAAACTGTTTTTT. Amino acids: CASRQLRNEKLFF.

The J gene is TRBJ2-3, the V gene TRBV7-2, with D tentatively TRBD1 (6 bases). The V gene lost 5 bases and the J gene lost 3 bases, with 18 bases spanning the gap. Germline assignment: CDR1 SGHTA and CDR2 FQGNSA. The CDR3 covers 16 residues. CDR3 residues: CASSPNPGQRTDTQYF. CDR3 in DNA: TGTGCCAGCAGCCCCAACCCGGGACAAAGGACAGATACGCAGTATTTT.

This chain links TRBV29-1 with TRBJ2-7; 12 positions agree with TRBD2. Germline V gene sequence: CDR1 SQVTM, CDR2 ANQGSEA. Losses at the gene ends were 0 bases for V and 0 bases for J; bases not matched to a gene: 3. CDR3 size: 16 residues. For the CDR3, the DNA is TGCAGCGTTGAAGAACTAGCGGGAGGTATCTCCTACGAGCAGTACTTC. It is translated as CSVEELAGGISYEQYF.

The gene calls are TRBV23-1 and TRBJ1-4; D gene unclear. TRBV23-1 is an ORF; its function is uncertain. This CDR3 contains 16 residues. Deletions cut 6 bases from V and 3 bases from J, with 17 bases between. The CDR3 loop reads CASRSPGIPPNEKLFF. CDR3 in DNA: TGCGCCAGCAGATCACCGGGTATTCCGCCTAATGAAAAACTGTTTTTT.

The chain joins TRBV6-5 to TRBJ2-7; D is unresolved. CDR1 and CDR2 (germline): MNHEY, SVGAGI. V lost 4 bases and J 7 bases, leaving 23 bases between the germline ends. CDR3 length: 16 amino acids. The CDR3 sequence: CASSSPTRTGRPEQYF. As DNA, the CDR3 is TGTGCCAGCAGTTCCCCCACGAGAACGGGTCGCCCAGAGCAGTACTTC.

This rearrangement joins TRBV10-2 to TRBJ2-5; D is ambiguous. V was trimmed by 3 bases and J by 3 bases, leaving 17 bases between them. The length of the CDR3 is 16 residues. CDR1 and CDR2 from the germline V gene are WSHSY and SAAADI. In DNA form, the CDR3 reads TGCGCCAGCAGTGATGTGGTGGCCGAACTTGAAGAGACCCAGTACTTC. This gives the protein CASSDVVAELEETQYF.

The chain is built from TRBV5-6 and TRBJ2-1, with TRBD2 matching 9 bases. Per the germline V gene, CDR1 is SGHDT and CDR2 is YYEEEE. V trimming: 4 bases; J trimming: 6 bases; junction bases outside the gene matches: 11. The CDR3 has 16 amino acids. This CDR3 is CASSPRIAGEGNEQFF. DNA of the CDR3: TGTGCCAGCAGCCCCCGAATAGCGGGAGAGGGCAATGAGCAGTTCTTC.

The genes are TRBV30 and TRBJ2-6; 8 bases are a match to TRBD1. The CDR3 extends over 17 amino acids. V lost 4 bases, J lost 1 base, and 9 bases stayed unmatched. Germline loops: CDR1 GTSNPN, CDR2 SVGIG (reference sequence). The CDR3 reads CAWKLTGERSGANVLTF. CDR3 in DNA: TGTGCCTGGAAGTTGACAGGGGAGCGATCTGGGGCCAACGTCCTGACTTTC.

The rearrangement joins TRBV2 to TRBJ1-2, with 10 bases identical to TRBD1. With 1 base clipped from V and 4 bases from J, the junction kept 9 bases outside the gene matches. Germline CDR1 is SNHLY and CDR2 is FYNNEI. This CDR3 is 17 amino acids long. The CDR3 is CASSEETDRGRVYGYTF. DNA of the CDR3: TGTGCCAGCAGTGAAGAGACCGACAGGGGGCGCGTCTATGGCTACACCTTC.

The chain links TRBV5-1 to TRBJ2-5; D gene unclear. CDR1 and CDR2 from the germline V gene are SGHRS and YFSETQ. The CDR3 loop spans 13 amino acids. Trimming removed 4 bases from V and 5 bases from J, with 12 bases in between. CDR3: CASSPNYGETQYF. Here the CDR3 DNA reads TGCGCCAGCAGCCCCAACTACGGGGAGACCCAGTACTTC.

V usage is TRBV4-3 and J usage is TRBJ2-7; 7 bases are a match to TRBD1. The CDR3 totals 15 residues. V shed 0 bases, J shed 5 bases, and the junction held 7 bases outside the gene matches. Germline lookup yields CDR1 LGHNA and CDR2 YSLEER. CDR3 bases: TGCGCCAGCAGCCAAGATTCGGACAGGTCCAACGAGCAGTACTTC. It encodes CASSQDSDRSNEQYF.